A selection of T cell receptor beta chains follows, all from one sample in a study of cytomegalovirus exposure and HLA in healthy donors. Method: immunoSEQ multiplex PCR; TCRdb's copy keeps in-frame clones and lacks some. The sample lists 55,000 to 80,000 clones; approximately 81% were seen once. Sequencing was carried out using PBMCs. The receptors come from a woman aged 25 to 39 in good health and CMV-seronegative. Each CDR3 is given with its conserved first and last residue. D genes are given only for firm matches. The size of a clone is reported for some rows only, either as once, few or many, or as a class for expanded clones.

D: TRBD2; V: TRBV4-3; length: 16; size: once; J: TRBJ2-1; DNA: TGCGCCAGCAGCCAATGGACTAGCGGGACCTACAATGAGCAGTTCTTC; CDR3: CASSQWTSGTYNEQFF
D: -; V: TRBV7-2; length: 14; size: few; J: TRBJ2-5; DNA: TGTGCCAGCAGCTTAGGGGGGGAACAAGAGACCCAGTACTTC; CDR3: CASSLGGEQETQYF
D: -; V: TRBV19; length: 14; size: -; J: TRBJ1-1; DNA: TGTGCCAGTAGACCGGACAGAGAGAACACTGAAGCTTTCTTT; CDR3: CASRPDRENTEAFF
D: -; V: TRBV18; length: 13; size: -; J: TRBJ2-3; DNA: TGTGCCAGCTCTCCGGGATTCACAGATACGCAGTATTTT; CDR3: CASSPGFTDTQYF
D: TRBD2; V: TRBV5-4; length: 16; size: -; J: TRBJ2-2; DNA: TGTGCCAGCAGCTTGAGGAGCGGGGGGGCTTACGGGGAGCTGTTTTTT; CDR3: CASSLRSGGAYGELFF
D: TRBD1; V: TRBV7-6; length: 17; size: -; J: TRBJ1-1; DNA: TGTGCCAGCAGCTTAGATAGCGGGGAGGGACAGATCACTGAAGCTTTCTTT; CDR3: CASSLDSGEGQITEAFF
D: -; V: TRBV19; length: 13; size: once; J: TRBJ1-1; DNA: TGTGCCAGTAGGGTTCTAAGAGGCACTGAAGCTTTCTTT; CDR3: CASRVLRGTEAFF
D: -; V: TRBV27; length: 14; size: -; J: TRBJ1-1; DNA: TGTGCCAGCAGTTCAACAGGGAGTATCACTGAAGCTTTCTTT; CDR3: CASSSTGSITEAFF
D: TRBD1; V: TRBV7-2; length: 13; size: few; J: TRBJ1-2; DNA: TGTGCCAGCAGCACCCGGGACAGGGATGGCTACACCTTC; CDR3: CASSTRDRDGYTF
D: -; V: TRBV19; length: 13; size: -; J: TRBJ2-7; DNA: TGTGCCAGTAGTAATTCTTTAACCTACGAGCAGTACTTC; CDR3: CASSNSLTYEQYF
D: -; V: TRBV6-1; length: 15; size: -; J: TRBJ1-1; DNA: TGTGCCAGCAGTCGCGCCGGGACAAAGAACACTGAAGCTTTCTTT; CDR3: CASSRAGTKNTEAFF
D: -; V: TRBV7-8; length: 14; size: -; J: TRBJ1-4; DNA: TGTGCCAGCAGCTTTTACAGCGGAGATGAAAAACTGTTTTTT; CDR3: CASSFYSGDEKLFF
D: TRBD1; V: TRBV7-9; length: 19; size: -; J: TRBJ2-6; DNA: TGTGCCAGCAGCCCACGGACAGGGACGGCCCTTTCTGGGGCCAACGTCCTGACTTTC; CDR3: CASSPRTGTALSGANVLTF
D: -; V: TRBV19; length: 15; size: -; J: TRBJ1-5; DNA: TGTGCCAGTAGCCCACACAGGGCGAGGAATCAGCCCCAGCATTTT; CDR3: CASSPHRARNQPQHF
D: -; V: TRBV6-6; length: 13; size: once; J: TRBJ1-5; DNA: TGTGCCAGCAGCCCGGGGAAGGATCAGCCCCAGCATTTT; CDR3: CASSPGKDQPQHF
D: -; V: TRBV7-6; length: 14; size: -; J: TRBJ2-3; DNA: TGTGCCAGCAGCTTAGGGCAGATCACAGATACGCAGTATTTT; CDR3: CASSLGQITDTQYF
D: -; V: TRBV7-2; length: 16; size: -; J: TRBJ1-1; DNA: TGTGCCAGCAGCTTAGCTGTAGGGGTTATGAACACTGAAGCTTTCTTT; CDR3: CASSLAVGVMNTEAFF
D: TRBD1; V: TRBV28; length: 15; size: -; J: TRBJ2-7; DNA: TGTGCCAGCAGTTTAGCCCCCGGGGGACAGGCCGAGCAGTACTTC; CDR3: CASSLAPGGQAEQYF
D: -; V: TRBV28; length: 13; size: few; J: TRBJ2-7; DNA: TGTGCCAGCAGTTTCTCGGGGACCTACGAGCAGTACTTC; CDR3: CASSFSGTYEQYF
D: -; V: TRBV27; length: 15; size: -; J: TRBJ2-2; DNA: TGTGCCAGCAGTTTAGGGCAGATAAACACCGGGGAGCTGTTTTTT; CDR3: CASSLGQINTGELFF
D: -; V: TRBV10-1; length: 13; size: once; J: TRBJ1-4; DNA: TGCGCCAGCAGTGGGGGCCCCGGGGAAAAACTGTTTTTT; CDR3: CASSGGPGEKLFF
D: TRBD2; V: TRBV5-6; length: 16; size: -; J: TRBJ2-5; DNA: TGTGCCAGCAGCCTGGGACTACTAGCGGGGGTGGAGACCCAGTACTTC; CDR3: CASSLGLLAGVETQYF
D: TRBD1; V: TRBV19; length: 14; size: -; J: TRBJ1-1; DNA: TGTGCCAGTAGAATCGACAGGGCTGGAACTGAAGCTTTCTTT; CDR3: CASRIDRAGTEAFF
D: -; V: TRBV7-2; length: 9; size: -; J: TRBJ1-2; DNA: TGTGCCGTAGGCGGCGGCTACACCTTC; CDR3: CAVGGGYTF
D: -; V: TRBV9; length: 12; size: -; J: TRBJ1-1; DNA: TGTGCCAGCAGCGCCCCCGGTACTGAAGCTTTCTTT; CDR3: CASSAPGTEAFF
D: -; V: TRBV27; length: 12; size: -; J: TRBJ2-1; DNA: TGTGCCAGCAGTTTAGGGAGCAATGGGCAGTTCTTC; CDR3: CASSLGSNGQFF
D: -; V: TRBV28; length: 10; size: once; J: TRBJ2-7; DNA: TGTGCCAGCAGAGCTGACGAGCAGTACTTC; CDR3: CASRADEQYF
D: TRBD1; V: TRBV19; length: 19; size: -; J: TRBJ1-2; DNA: TGTGCCAGTAGTACGGTCGCGGACAGGAAAACCAATAATAACTATGGCTACACCTTC; CDR3: CASSTVADRKTNNNYGYTF
D: TRBD1; V: TRBV27; length: 14; size: -; J: TRBJ1-1; DNA: TGTGCCAGCAGTGAATTGGACAGGGGCTTTAAAGCTTTCTTT; CDR3: CASSELDRGFKAFF
D: -; V: TRBV13; length: 14; size: -; J: TRBJ2-1; DNA: TGTGCCAGCAGCTTAGGTTGGCGGGACAATGAGCAGTTCTTC; CDR3: CASSLGWRDNEQFF
D: -; V: TRBV18; length: 11; size: few; J: TRBJ2-7; DNA: TGTGCCAGCTCTCGTGCCTACGAGCAGTACTTC; CDR3: CASSRAYEQYF
D: TRBD1; V: TRBV7-8; length: 13; size: -; J: TRBJ1-6; DNA: TGTGCCAGCAGCACAGGGGGCAACTCACCCCTCCACTTT; CDR3: CASSTGGNSPLHF
D: -; V: TRBV18; length: 14; size: -; J: TRBJ1-5; DNA: TGTGCCAGCTCACCAACAGGGCTGGGACAGCCCCAGCATTTT; CDR3: CASSPTGLGQPQHF
D: TRBD1; V: TRBV6-1; length: 15; size: -; J: TRBJ2-7; DNA: TGTGCCAGCAGTGCTTGGGACAGGGGGCACTACGAGCAGTACTTC; CDR3: CASSAWDRGHYEQYF
D: -; V: TRBV6-6; length: 15; size: -; J: TRBJ2-1; DNA: TGTGCCAGCAGTTACGTGCTGACTACTAACAATGAGCAGTTCTTC; CDR3: CASSYVLTTNNEQFF
D: TRBD1; V: TRBV5-1; length: 17; size: -; J: TRBJ1-4; DNA: TGCGCCAGCAGCTTGGGACAGGGACGAGTTTCAAGGGAAAAACTGTTTTTT; CDR3: CASSLGQGRVSREKLFF
D: TRBD1; V: TRBV4-1; length: 14; size: -; J: TRBJ1-6; DNA: TGCGCCAGCAGCCCGACAGGGGGAAATTCACCCCTCCACTTT; CDR3: CASSPTGGNSPLHF
D: TRBD1; V: TRBV5-1; length: 15; size: -; J: TRBJ1-6; DNA: TGCGCCAGCAGCCTTATAGACAGGGGAGGGTCACCCCTCCACTTT; CDR3: CASSLIDRGGSPLHF
D: TRBD1; V: TRBV4-1; length: 15; size: -; J: TRBJ1-2; DNA: TGCGCCAGCAGCCAAGATTGGACAGGGGGCCGGGGCTACACCTTC; CDR3: CASSQDWTGGRGYTF
D: -; V: TRBV15; length: 15; size: -; J: TRBJ2-5; DNA: TGTGCCACCAGCAGAGATGGACAGTTTCGGGAGACCCAGTACTTC; CDR3: CATSRDGQFRETQYF
D: -; V: TRBV9; length: 17; size: -; J: TRBJ2-3; DNA: TGTGCCAGCAGCGTAGGCGCAGGGGATTCTAGCACAGATACGCAGTATTTT; CDR3: CASSVGAGDSSTDTQYF
D: TRBD1; V: TRBV6-5; length: 12; size: -; J: TRBJ1-1; DNA: TGTGCCAGCCGACAGGGGCACGCTGAAGCTTTCTTT; CDR3: CASRQGHAEAFF
D: TRBD1; V: TRBV28; length: 15; size: -; J: TRBJ1-4; DNA: TGTGCCAGCAGGGAACCGGGACAGCTGAATGAAAAACTGTTTTTT; CDR3: CASREPGQLNEKLFF
D: -; V: TRBV6-5; length: 15; size: -; J: TRBJ1-1; DNA: TGTGCCAGCAACTCAGGGGATCGGGTGAACACTGAAGCTTTCTTT; CDR3: CASNSGDRVNTEAFF